The 26 T cell receptor beta chains in this list originate from one sample, sequenced in a study of shared clonotypes between healthy human individuals. Assay used: immunoSEQ multiplex PCR; TCRdb lists only in-frame clones, some missing. The table shows roughly 1.5 million clones, with around 98% occurring only once. Sequencing input: naive CD4+ T cells sorted from blood. Noted subset: CD45RA+ positively selected. These receptors originate from a man aged 25 to 45 in good health.

The rearrangement links TRBV19 to TRBJ2-7; 7 bases fit TRBD1. Germline V lookup: CDR1 LNHDA, CDR2 SQIVND (reference sequence). The CDR3 consists of 15 residues. Unmatched junction bases numbered 8, after V lost 5 bases and J lost 1 base. This CDR3 is CASSAWDSPSYEQYF. The DNA for the CDR3 is TGTGCCAGTAGTGCGTGGGACAGCCCTTCCTACGAGCAGTACTTC.

The chain has TRBV15 and TRBJ2-7; 7 nucleotides match TRBD2. The V gene's germline CDR1 is LNHNV and CDR2 YYDKDF (reference sequence). V was pared by 3 bases and J by 1 base, with 6 bases of the junction left unmatched. This CDR3 is 15 amino acids long. CDR3 coding DNA: TGTGCCACCAGCAGTCCCCGGGACTATTCCTACGAGCAGTACTTC. Translating it yields CATSSPRDYSYEQYF.

This rearrangement joins TRBV5-1 to TRBJ2-5, with D perhaps being TRBD1 or TRBD2 (5 bases each). V lost 6 bases, J lost 5 bases, and 14 bases lay in between. The CDR3 consists of 13 residues. The germline gives CDR1 SGHRS, CDR2 YFSETQ. CDR3 sequence (DNA): TGCGCCAGCAATGATGGGGGTATGGAGACCCAGTACTTC. Its protein is CASNDGGMETQYF.

On this clone: Other DNA sequences in the sample encode the same CDR3. The chain has TRBV28 and TRBJ2-5; D assignment may be TRBD1 or TRBD2 (5 bases each). V was clipped by 3 bases and J by 5 bases, with 10 bases between them. This CDR3 is built from 13 residues. Germline V gene lookup returns CDR1 MDHEN and CDR2 SYDVKM. In DNA, the CDR3 is TGTGCCAGCAGTTTTGGGGGTCGGGAGACCCAGTACTTC. Its translation: CASSFGGRETQYF.

The V gene is TRBV5-3, the J gene TRBJ2-7, with 11 bases aligning to TRBD1. TRBV5-3 is an ORF; its function is uncertain. J gave up 0 bases and V 7 bases, and 21 bases lay outside the gene matches. This CDR3 region has 20 residues. The CDR3 is CARLECLGDRGSLGSYEQYF. DNA of the CDR3: TGTGCCAGACTAGAATGCCTTGGGGACAGGGGGAGTTTGGGCTCCTACGAGCAGTACTTC.

The chain combines TRBV27 with TRBJ1-1; weak D call: TRBD1 (6 bases). CDR3 length: 14 residues. Trimming took 5 bases from V and 2 from J, leaving 12 bases between them. Germline loops: CDR1 MNHEY, CDR2 SMNVEV (reference sequence). CDR3 in DNA: TGTGCCAGCAGTCTCCACAGGGACAACACTGAAGCTTTCTTT. Its protein is CASSLHRDNTEAFF.

The chain is built from TRBV11-2 and TRBJ2-7; TRBD1 aligns across 7 bases. With 5 bases clipped from V and 7 bases from J, the junction kept 11 bases outside the gene matches. CDR1 and CDR2 from the germline V gene are SGHAT and FQNNGV. The CDR3 covers 14 residues. The CDR3 spells CASSHIPDRDEQYF. In DNA, the CDR3 is TGTGCCAGCAGCCATATACCTGACAGGGATGAGCAGTACTTC.

The chain employs TRBV30 and TRBJ1-1, with 9 positions matching TRBD1. With V trimmed by 7 bases and J by 3 bases, 6 bases remained unmatched. Germline assignment: CDR1 GTSNPN and CDR2 SVGIG (reference sequence). The CDR3 consists of 13 residues. CDR3 bases: TGTGCCTACGGACAGGGGCCCCACACTGAAGCTTTCTTT. This encodes CAYGQGPHTEAFF.

V and J are TRBV6-6 and TRBJ1-3, with a weak D call TRBD1 (5 bases). The V gene's germline CDR1 is MNHNY and CDR2 SVGAGI (reference sequence). The CDR3 is 13 amino acids. V lost 4 bases, J lost 2 bases, and 6 bases lay in between. The CDR3: CASSWGAGNTIYF. DNA of the CDR3: TGTGCCAGCAGTTGGGGGGCTGGAAACACCATATATTTT.

The chain couples TRBV7-9 to TRBJ2-1; 13 positions match TRBD2. The junction had 4 bases not matched to a gene; V was cut back by 5 bases and J by 6 bases. The CDR3 contains 15 residues. Germline V gene sequence: CDR1 SEHNR, CDR2 FQNEAQ (reference sequence). CDR3: CASSATSGGVNEQFF. The CDR3 bases are TGTGCCAGCAGCGCCACTAGCGGGGGGGTCAATGAGCAGTTCTTC.

The chain uses TRBV14 and TRBJ2-7; no clear D. Germline CDR1 is SGHDN and CDR2 is FVKESK. The CDR3 extends over 15 amino acids. V lost 4 bases and J 6 bases, leaving 19 bases between the germline ends. CDR3 in DNA: TGTGCCAGCAGCCGCACCGGCCGTTTTCCTGGCGAGCAGTACTTC. Its translation: CASSRTGRFPGEQYF.

The chain joins TRBV5-6 to TRBJ2-5; no definite D call. There are 15 residues in the CDR3. Germline CDR1 SGHDT, CDR2 YYEEEE. V lost 4 bases, J lost 3 bases, and 16 bases lay in between. Written as DNA, the CDR3 is TGTGCCAGCAGCCTGGGCCGGCAGCTGAAAGAGACCCAGTACTTC. Encoded protein: CASSLGRQLKETQYF.

The V call is TRBV18, the J call TRBJ1-1; D may be TRBD1 (5 bases). Trimming pared 4 bases from V and 1 base from J, leaving 19 bases between. The CDR3 is 17 residues long. Germline CDR1 and CDR2: KGHSH and LQKENI. Here the CDR3 reads CASSLRGGIGENTEAFF. As DNA, the CDR3 is TGTGCCAGCTCACTCCGTGGGGGGATAGGGGAGAACACTGAAGCTTTCTTT.

The chain carries TRBV5-1 and TRBJ2-5; the D is unclear. Germline-derived CDR1 and CDR2 are SGHRS and YFSETQ. The CDR3 contains 16 residues. Trimming cost V 3 bases and J 0 bases, with 15 bases left between them. For the CDR3, the DNA is TGCGCCAGCAGCTCGGGCCTCCAGCCACACCAAGAGACCCAGTACTTC. Translated, it gives CASSSGLQPHQETQYF.

The chain couples TRBV5-1 to TRBJ2-5, with 12 bases aligning to TRBD2. From germline, CDR1 is SGHRS and CDR2 YFSETQ. This CDR3 contains 16 residues. Losses at the gene ends were 2 bases for V and 2 bases for J; bases not matched to a gene: 4. This CDR3 reads CASSFLLAGGQETQYF. CDR3 DNA: TGCGCCAGCAGCTTTTTACTAGCGGGAGGACAAGAGACCCAGTACTTC. Combining the CDR3 with reference TRBV5-1 and TRBJ2-5 gives the whole variable domain KAGVTQTPRYLIKTRGQQVTLSCSPISGHRSVSWYQQTPGQGLQFLFEYFSETQRNKGNFPGRFSGRQFSNSRSEMNVSTLELGDSALYLCASSFLLAGGQETQYFGPGTRLLVL.

The rearrangement links TRBV5-6 to TRBJ2-3; no clear D gene. This CDR3 comprises 13 residues. CDR1 and CDR2 (germline): SGHDT, YYEEEE. V lost 2 bases and J lost 11, with 15 bases in between. The CDR3 is CASSFPPSEKQYF. CDR3 in DNA: TGTGCCAGCAGCTTTCCCCCCTCGGAAAAGCAGTATTTT.

The chain joins TRBV28 to TRBJ1-2, with 7 nucleotides matching TRBD1. The V gene's germline CDR1 is MDHEN and CDR2 SYDVKM. This CDR3 has 13 residues. Trimming cost V 4 bases and J 5 bases; bases outside gene matches: 4. CDR3 amino acids: CASSSTGEYGYTF. In DNA, the CDR3 is TGTGCCAGCAGTTCCACAGGGGAATATGGCTACACCTTC.

This clone has only one observation. The chain combines TRBV2 with TRBJ2-7; D unresolved. CDR1 is SNHLY, CDR2 FYNNEI, per germline. The CDR3 runs 12 residues. Between the trimmed V and J ends, which lost 6 bases and 3 bases, there was a span of 9 bases. The CDR3 region is CASRGRNYEQYF. In DNA form, the CDR3 reads TGTGCCAGCAGGGGCAGAAACTACGAGCAGTACTTC.

The chain recombines TRBV28 with TRBJ1-2; D remains unclear. The germline CDR1 and CDR2 sequences are MDHEN and SYDVKM. This CDR3 contains 14 residues. Trimming took 5 bases from V and 4 from J, leaving 14 bases between them. The CDR3 nucleotides read TGTGCCAGCAGTGGGCCCACGGAAGTCTATGGCTACACCTTC. It translates to CASSGPTEVYGYTF.

The chain links TRBV11-2 to TRBJ2-3; 7 nucleotides match TRBD1. Germline loops: CDR1 SGHAT, CDR2 FQNNGV. The CDR3 has 16 residues. After removal of 5 bases from V and 0 bases from J, the junction contained 8 bases not matched to a gene. CDR3 loop: CASSPYRGASTDTQYF. The DNA for the CDR3 is TGTGCCAGCAGCCCGTACAGGGGAGCTAGCACAGATACGCAGTATTTT.

The chain links TRBV4-3 to TRBJ2-1; 16 nucleotides line up with TRBD2. From germline, CDR1 is LGHNA and CDR2 YSLEER. The CDR3 extends over 21 amino acids. J gave up 7 bases and V 2 bases, and 17 bases lay outside the gene matches. CDR3 residues: CASSQSSPQGLAGGPVNEQFF. In nucleotides, the CDR3 is TGCGCCAGCAGCCAATCCTCACCTCAGGGACTAGCGGGAGGGCCGGTAAATGAGCAGTTCTTC.

The chain uses TRBV7-2 and TRBJ2-5; no clear D gene. V was pared by 4 bases and J by 7 bases, with 13 bases between. Looked up from germline, CDR1 is SGHTA and CDR2 is FQGNSA. The CDR3 consists of 13 residues. This chain's CDR3 is CASSYERLATQYF. CDR3 in DNA: TGTGCCAGCAGCTATGAGCGCCTGGCGACCCAGTACTTC.

The chain employs TRBV7-3 and TRBJ2-7, with 10 bases matching TRBD2. This CDR3 has 16 residues. Per germline, CDR1 SGHTA and CDR2 FQGTGA. V trimming: 5 bases; J trimming: 5 bases; junction bases outside the gene matches: 12. CDR3 loop: CASSPSGSQLWDEQYF. CDR3 bases: TGTGCCAGCAGCCCTAGCGGGAGTCAACTATGGGACGAGCAGTACTTC.

This clone was seen once. The chain carries TRBV11-2 and TRBJ2-1, with D tentatively TRBD2 (5 bases). The V gene's germline CDR1 is SGHAT and CDR2 FQNNGV. This CDR3 comprises 14 residues. Trimming stripped 2 bases from V and 9 bases from J, with 14 bases between. The CDR3 loop reads CASSLQAVLREQFF. For the CDR3, the DNA is TGTGCCAGCAGCTTACAAGCGGTTCTTCGTGAGCAGTTCTTC. Using reference TRBV11-2 and TRBJ2-1 for the parts outside the CDR3, the full variable domain is EAGVAQSPRYKIIEKRQSVAFWCNPISGHATLYWYQQILGQGPKLLIQFQNNGVVDDSQLPKDRFSAERLKGVDSTLKIQPAKLEDSAVYLCASSLQAVLREQFFGPGTRLTVL.

The chain recombines TRBV18 with TRBJ2-7; 12 bases are a match to TRBD2. Germline V gene lookup returns CDR1 KGHSH and CDR2 LQKENI. V dropped 1 base and J dropped 5; count of bases not matched to a gene: 9. The CDR3 loop spans 17 amino acids. CDR3 sequence reads: CASSPQLASGRANEQYF. As DNA, the CDR3 is TGTGCCAGCTCACCACAATTGGCTAGCGGGAGGGCGAACGAGCAGTACTTC.

The chain carries TRBV10-3 and TRBJ2-1; D gene ambiguous. The CDR3 length is 12 residues. The V end was cut by 4 bases, the J end by 7 bases, with 8 bases between. Per germline, CDR1 ENHRY and CDR2 SYGVKD. The CDR3, as DNA: TGTGCCATCAGTGGAAAAGGGAATGAGCAGTTCTTC. Translation gives CAISGKGNEQFF.